The next 32 T cell receptor beta chains were all read from a single sample in a study of a mutant IDH1 vaccine in newly diagnosed glioma. TCRdb's table, derived via immunoSEQ multiplex PCR, lists solely in-frame clones and lacks some. Found here are about 68,000 clones, 79% of them singletons; the top ten hold roughly 8%. Time point denoted: baseline, week 1 (first vaccination visit). Treatment defined: pre-vaccination baseline after standard-of-care therapy. The sample in question was PBMCs, obtained from a glioma patient treated with radiotherapy, temozolomide or both. Source of these receptors: a man in his fifties with glioma.

The table lists this clone with a few counts. This chain uses TRBV5-1 with TRBJ1-2, with a possible D match to TRBD1 (5 bases). CDR3 length: 15 amino acids. Germline CDR1 is SGHRS and CDR2 is YFSETQ. V lost 3 bases and J lost 0, with 12 bases in between. The CDR3 loop is CASSSHPTANYGYTF. The CDR3, as DNA: TGCGCCAGCAGCTCCCACCCGACAGCTAACTATGGCTACACCTTC.

The V and J genes are TRBV7-2 and TRBJ2-7; the match to TRBD1 covers 9 bases. The CDR3 contains 14 residues. Trimming took 3 bases from V and 5 from J; bases not matched to a gene: 5. Germline V lookup: CDR1 SGHTA, CDR2 FQGNSA. CDR3 amino acids: CASSFRDRENEQYF. In DNA, the CDR3 is TGTGCCAGCAGCTTCAGGGACAGGGAAAACGAGCAGTACTTC.

The chain couples TRBV7-9 to TRBJ1-1, with D perhaps matching TRBD1 (6 bases). Per germline, CDR1 SEHNR and CDR2 FQNEAQ (reference sequence). The CDR3 is made up of 16 amino acids. The ends were cut back, 7 bases at V and 1 base at J, with 19 bases in the middle. The CDR3 DNA is TGTGCCAGCACGGATTACAGGGAAATGGCGAACACTGAAGCTTTCTTT. Encoded protein: CASTDYREMANTEAFF.

This clone was counted between two and nine times. The gene calls are TRBV19 and TRBJ2-2; no firm D call. This CDR3 region has 15 residues. CDR1 is LNHDA and CDR2 is SQIVND in the germline V gene (reference sequence). V shed 2 bases and J shed 2 bases, with 9 bases lying between them. The CDR3 loop reads CASSITTSNTGELFF. As DNA, the CDR3 is TGTGCCAGTAGTATAACGACGAGTAACACCGGGGAGCTGTTTTTT. The whole variable domain, remainder taken from reference TRBV19 and TRBJ2-2, is DGGITQSPKYLFRKEGQNVTLSCEQNLNHDAMYWYRQDPGQGLRLIYYSQIVNDFQKGDIAEGYSVSREKKESFPLTVTSAQKNPTAFYLCASSITTSNTGELFFGEGSRLTVL.

This chain uses TRBV11-2 with TRBJ2-7; 7 bases are shared with TRBD1. The CDR3 runs to 14 residues. Germline lookup yields CDR1 SGHAT and CDR2 FQNNGV. V was pared by 5 bases and J by 3 bases, with 7 bases of the junction left unmatched. CDR3 sequence: CASSPPGQYYEQYF. The CDR3 DNA follows: TGTGCCAGCAGCCCGCCGGGACAGTACTACGAGCAGTACTTC.

This clone was recorded once. The rearrangement joins TRBV4-3 to TRBJ2-5; D remains ambiguous. The V end lost 0 bases, the J end lost 1 base, and 9 bases lay between the germline ends. CDR3 length equals 15 residues. CDR1 and CDR2 (germline): LGHNA, YSLEER. The CDR3 region has the DNA TGCGCCAGCAGCCAAGATGTAACTATCCAAGAGACCCAGTACTTC. It encodes CASSQDVTIQETQYF.

This chain uses TRBV12-5 with TRBJ2-1; no firm D call. Trimming left V 4 bases short and J 6 bases short, with 13 bases between. The CDR3 consists of 14 residues. The germline CDR1 and CDR2 sequences are LGHNT and FRNRAP. The CDR3 reads CASGSSEPINEQFF. CDR3 in DNA: TGTGCTAGTGGTTCCTCCGAGCCCATCAATGAGCAGTTCTTC.

The gene calls are TRBV4-2 and TRBJ1-5; TRBD1 might be the D (5 bases). Germline loops: CDR1 LGHNA, CDR2 YNFKEQ. The CDR3 runs to 14 residues. V was cut by 0 bases and J by 7 bases, with 10 bases left in between. The CDR3 region has the DNA TGTGCCAGCAGCCAAGATTGGGGGGGGCAGCCCCAGCATTTT. Residues: CASSQDWGGQPQHF.

The genes are TRBV7-8 and TRBJ2-7, with 7 nucleotides matching TRBD1. V dropped 6 bases and J dropped 7; count of bases not matched to a gene: 9. The germline CDR1 and CDR2 sequences are SGHVS and FQNEAQ. This CDR3 has 13 amino acids. CDR3 region: CASRIDRVGEQYF. CDR3 coding DNA: TGTGCCAGCAGAATCGACAGGGTCGGTGAGCAGTACTTC.

This rearrangement joins TRBV5-1 to TRBJ1-1; D perhaps matches TRBD1 (6 bases). Trimming removed 0 bases at V and 3 bases at J, with 12 bases between. CDR1 and CDR2 from the germline V gene are SGHRS and YFSETQ. This CDR3 region has 15 residues. The DNA for the CDR3 is TGCGCCAGCAGCTTGGAGACAGGAATAGACACTGAAGCTTTCTTT. It yields the protein CASSLETGIDTEAFF.

The genes are TRBV2 and TRBJ1-5, with TRBD1 identical over 7 bases. Germline values: CDR1 SNHLY, CDR2 FYNNEI. The CDR3 contains 14 residues. Trimming took 3 bases from V and 4 from J; bases not matched to a gene: 3. CDR3 residues: CASSDRTGNQPQHF. The CDR3 nucleotides read TGTGCCAGCAGTGATCGGACAGGAAATCAGCCCCAGCATTTT.

The chain combines TRBV4-1 with TRBJ1-5; D gene unclear. Germline V CDR1 and CDR2: MGHRA, YSYEKL. Trimming stripped 4 bases from V and 1 base from J, with 14 bases between. This CDR3 comprises 16 residues. The CDR3 spells CASSRLVTGSNQPQHF. CDR3 nucleotide sequence: TGCGCCAGCAGCCGCCTGGTCACGGGGAGCAATCAGCCCCAGCATTTT.

This chain joins TRBV6-1 and TRBJ2-5; D gene uncertain. V lost 2 bases, J lost 3 bases, and 7 bases lay in between. The CDR3 totals 13 residues. CDR1 is MNHNS, CDR2 SASEGT, per germline. CDR3 region: CASSEWFEETQYF. The CDR3 nucleotides are TGTGCCAGCAGTGAATGGTTCGAAGAGACCCAGTACTTC.

The rearrangement uses TRBV5-1 and TRBJ1-6; 7 bases align to TRBD1. The CDR3 contains 14 residues. Germline CDR1 and CDR2: SGHRS and YFSETQ. Unmatched junction bases numbered 8, after V lost 4 bases and J lost 10 bases. CDR3 protein: CASSPDRANSPLHF. CDR3 nucleotide sequence: TGCGCCAGCAGCCCCGACAGGGCGAACTCACCCCTCCACTTT.

This clone was recorded a few times. The CDR3 DNA is TGCGCCAGCAGTCGGCGGACAGGGTTTCAGCCCGGGGAGCTGTTTTTT. This sequence encodes CASSRRTGFQPGELFF. The genes are TRBV23-1 and TRBJ2-2; TRBD1 agrees at 8 bases. TRBV23-1 is reported as an ORF; its role is uncertain. The CDR3 has 16 amino acids. V was pared by 4 bases and J by 6 bases, with 10 bases of the junction left unmatched.

This chain joins TRBV10-3 and TRBJ2-7; unclear D gene. The CDR3 is 14 amino acids. Trimming stripped 8 bases from V and 2 bases from J, with 16 bases between. Germline CDR1 is ENHRY and CDR2 is SYGVKD. CDR3 DNA: TGTGCCATCGGCAGGACGGATCCTCCCTACGAGCAGTACTTC. Its translation: CAIGRTDPPYEQYF.

The V and J genes are TRBV4-1 and TRBJ2-2; possibly TRBD1 for D (5 bases). CDR1 is MGHRA and CDR2 is YSYEKL in the germline V gene. Trimming took 0 bases from V and 4 from J, leaving 15 bases between them. This CDR3 spans 17 amino acids. The CDR3 nucleotides read TGCGCCAGCAGCCAAGAACGTGGGCAGGGTACCACCGGGGAGCTGTTTTTT. It codes for CASSQERGQGTTGELFF.

The chain links TRBV7-9 to TRBJ2-1, with TRBD1 matching over 9 bases. Germline CDR1 and CDR2: SEHNR and FQNEAQ (reference sequence). The V gene end was trimmed by 5 bases and the J gene end by 10 bases; junction bases not matched to a gene: 6. This CDR3 region has 13 residues. This chain's CDR3 is CASSQDRGLEQFF. The CDR3 nucleotides are TGTGCCAGCAGCCAGGACAGGGGCTTAGAGCAGTTCTTC.

The chain joins TRBV14 to TRBJ1-4; TRBD1 might be the D (6 bases). Germline V gives CDR1 SGHDN, CDR2 FVKESK. The CDR3 totals 14 residues. Trimming pared 5 bases from V and 5 bases from J, leaving 12 bases between. CDR3 sequence reads: CASSSGVLNEKLFF. The CDR3 DNA is TGTGCCAGCAGCTCAGGGGTTCTGAATGAAAAACTGTTTTTT.

V usage is TRBV7-9 and J usage is TRBJ2-5; D might be TRBD1 (6 bases). The CDR3 has 14 amino acids. The germline V gene has CDR1 SEHNR and CDR2 FQNEAQ (reference sequence). V was shortened by 6 bases and J by 1 base, with 12 bases between the two germline ends. CDR3 in amino acids: CASSSGGTQETQYF. The CDR3 nucleotides are TGTGCCAGCAGTTCTGGGGGCACCCAAGAGACCCAGTACTTC.

This clone was seen only once. The chain combines TRBV7-9 with TRBJ2-2; D perhaps matches TRBD2 (5 bases). The germline V and J ends were trimmed by 2 bases and 4 bases, with 8 bases remaining between them. Germline assignment: CDR1 SEHNR and CDR2 FQNEAQ (reference sequence). This CDR3 has 14 amino acids. CDR3 nucleotides: TGTGCCAGCAGCTTACGGGGTACCACCGGGGAGCTGTTTTTT. Protein sequence: CASSLRGTTGELFF.

This clone was detected only once. CDR3 nucleotides: TGTGCCAGCAAAGGGGGTAACTCTGGAAACACCATATATTTT. This sequence encodes CASKGGNSGNTIYF. The chain has TRBV21-1 and TRBJ1-3; TRBD1 is taken as the D call from the table, unchecked against the DNA. TRBV21-1 is a listed pseudogene. The CDR3 sequence is 14 residues long.

This clone has just a few counts. This chain joins TRBV29-1 and TRBJ2-5; 10 nucleotides line up with TRBD2. Germline assignment: CDR1 SQVTM and CDR2 ANQGSEA. J lost 3 bases, V lost 4 bases, and 14 bases had no gene match. There are 17 residues in the CDR3. CDR3 sequence reads: CSVVFVGGLAGEETQYF. CDR3 sequence (DNA): TGCAGCGTTGTGTTCGTAGGGGGGCTAGCGGGGGAAGAGACCCAGTACTTC. Variable domain in full (rest from reference TRBV29-1 and TRBJ2-5): SAVISQKPSRDICQRGTSLTIQCQVDSQVTMMFWYRQQPGQSLTLIATANQGSEATYESGFVIDKFPISRPNLTFSTLTVSNMSPEDSSIYLCSVVFVGGLAGEETQYFGPGTRLLVL.

This clone appeared a single time. The rearrangement joins TRBV6-5 to TRBJ1-5; D call uncertain. The germline gives CDR1 MNHEY, CDR2 SVGAGI. V was clipped by 5 bases and J by 7 bases, with 15 bases between them. This CDR3 has 14 amino acids. This CDR3 reads CASSPGPEIQPQHF. The CDR3 bases are TGTGCCAGCAGTCCGGGTCCAGAGATACAGCCCCAGCATTTT.

This rearrangement joins TRBV15 to TRBJ2-1; 8 bases line up with TRBD2. With 3 bases clipped from V and 4 bases from J, the junction kept 5 bases outside the gene matches. This CDR3 contains 15 residues. Germline V gene data show CDR1 as LNHNV and CDR2 as YYDKDF (reference sequence). The CDR3 region is CATSSNRGGYNEQFF. The CDR3 DNA is TGTGCCACCAGCAGTAATCGCGGGGGGTACAATGAGCAGTTCTTC.

The CDR3 spells CASSLNRGPLYEQYF. As DNA, the CDR3 is TGCGCCAGCAGCCTGAACAGGGGCCCGTTGTACGAGCAGTACTTC. The chain recombines TRBV4-3 with TRBJ2-7; 7 nucleotides align to TRBD1. Germline values: CDR1 LGHNA, CDR2 YSLEER. The CDR3 spans 15 residues. V lost 4 bases, J lost 4 bases, and 10 bases stayed unmatched.

The J gene is TRBJ1-3, the V gene TRBV6-5; D call uncertain. Trimming removed 4 bases from V and 4 bases from J, with 11 bases in between. Germline CDR1 reads MNHEY; CDR2 reads SVGAGI. This CDR3 region has 14 residues. The CDR3 bases are TGTGCCAGCAGTTTAATGGGTTCGGGAAACACCATATATTTT. This codes for CASSLMGSGNTIYF.

The V and J genes are TRBV6-1 and TRBJ2-7, with 8 bases lining up with TRBD1. With 4 bases clipped from V and 4 bases from J, the junction kept 3 bases outside the gene matches. The CDR3 length is 13 residues. Germline CDR1 reads MNHNS; CDR2 reads SASEGT. This CDR3 is CASSGYRGYEQYF. The CDR3 DNA is TGTGCCAGCAGTGGGTACAGGGGGTACGAGCAGTACTTC.

The chain recombines TRBV29-1 with TRBJ2-7; TRBD1 matches 11 bases. The CDR3 is 15 residues long. With V trimmed by 1 base and J by 3 bases, 5 bases remained unmatched. In germline, CDR1 is SQVTM, CDR2 ANQGSEA. CDR3 in amino acids: CSVEVPGTGGYEQYF. The CDR3 DNA follows: TGCAGCGTTGAAGTCCCCGGGACAGGGGGCTACGAGCAGTACTTC.

This chain links TRBV10-1 with TRBJ1-5, with a possible D match to TRBD1 (5 bases). The CDR3 has 13 amino acids. Germline V gene lookup returns CDR1 WNHNN and CDR2 SYGVQD (reference sequence). V was pared by 2 bases and J by 6 bases, with 8 bases between. The CDR3 DNA reads as TGCGCCAGCAGTGAGGACAGTTTTCAGCCCCAGCATTTT. Its translation: CASSEDSFQPQHF.

The V gene is TRBV30, the J gene TRBJ2-2; D possibly matches TRBD1 or TRBD2 (5 bases each). Germline values: CDR1 GTSNPN, CDR2 SVGIG (reference sequence). This CDR3 comprises 13 residues. Trimming stripped 4 bases from V and 7 bases from J, with 13 bases between. The CDR3 reads CAWNDGAGGELFF. CDR3 sequence (DNA): TGTGCCTGGAATGACGGGGCCGGCGGGGAGCTGTTTTTT.

This chain joins TRBV5-1 and TRBJ1-1, with D uncertain. CDR3 size: 13 residues. V gave up 6 bases and J gave up 4 bases, with 13 bases separating them. The germline V gene has CDR1 SGHRS and CDR2 YFSETQ. The CDR3 coding sequence is TGCGCCAGCAAGGAGGGAAGCCGCACTGAAGCTTTCTTT. It codes for CASKEGSRTEAFF.